A single sample is the source of the 10 T cell receptor beta chains below, sequenced in a study of blood T cell repertoires in COVID-19. The data were produced by immunoSEQ multiplex PCR, yet TCRdb's version contains in-frame clones alone and is incomplete. The repertoire includes about 34,000 clones, 75% of them detected once, and 14% to 15% sits in the top ten. The sequenced material came from peripheral blood. The source is an elderly man with active or convalescent COVID-19.

V and J are TRBV5-1 and TRBJ2-7, with TRBD2 identical over 8 bases. In germline, CDR1 is SGHRS, CDR2 YFSETQ. Trimming removed 5 bases from V and 2 bases from J; junction bases left unmatched: 9. The CDR3 is 15 residues long. The chain's CDR3 is CASRLTGLGTYEQYF. CDR3 nucleotides: TGCGCCAGCAGGTTGACGGGACTAGGGACCTACGAGCAGTACTTC.

The rearrangement links TRBV2 to TRBJ2-5; D may be TRBD1 (5 bases). The V end was cut by 6 bases, the J end by 1 base, with 9 bases between. Germline V gene data show CDR1 as SNHLY and CDR2 as FYNNEI. The length of the CDR3 is 13 residues. For the CDR3, the DNA is TGTGCCAGCAGCCGACAGCTCCAAGAGACCCAGTACTTC. It specifies CASSRQLQETQYF.

V usage is TRBV19 and J usage is TRBJ1-2, with 7 bases identical to TRBD1. Looked up from germline, CDR1 is LNHDA and CDR2 is SQIVND (reference sequence). The CDR3 loop spans 11 amino acids. The trim removed 11 bases at V and 5 bases at J, leaving 5 bases unmatched. The CDR3 DNA reads as TGTGCCTGCCGGGACAGATATGGCTACACCTTC. Its protein product is CACRDRYGYTF.

V usage is TRBV28 and J usage is TRBJ1-5; no clear D. V lost 5 bases, J lost 6 bases, and 14 bases lay in between. The CDR3 contains 14 residues. Germline lookup yields CDR1 MDHEN and CDR2 SYDVKM. In nucleotides, the CDR3 is TGTGCCAGCAGTATTGGCCGGGAGGGTCAGCCCCAGCATTTT. Protein: CASSIGREGQPQHF.

CDR3 amino acids: CASRFATVTTYNSPLHF. The DNA of the CDR3 is TGTGCCAGCAGATTCGCGACAGTGACCACCTATAATTCACCCCTCCACTTT. V and J are TRBV28 and TRBJ1-6, with D possibly TRBD1 on 5 matching bases. Per the germline V gene, CDR1 is MDHEN and CDR2 is SYDVKM. V was clipped by 6 bases and J by 2 bases, with 17 bases between them. This CDR3 contains 17 residues.

The rearrangement uses TRBV7-2 and TRBJ2-1; TRBD2 matches 15 bases. The germline gives CDR1 SGHTA, CDR2 FQGNSA. The CDR3 totals 17 residues. V shed 5 bases, J shed 10 bases, and the junction held 12 bases outside the gene matches. The CDR3 loop is CASSPPTGTSGRQEQFF. CDR3 in DNA: TGTGCCAGCAGCCCCCCGACCGGGACTAGCGGGAGGCAGGAGCAGTTCTTC.

The J gene is TRBJ2-1, the V gene TRBV10-3; D remains ambiguous. CDR1 ENHRY and CDR2 SYGVKD come from the germline V gene. V was clipped by 10 bases and J by 0 bases, with 16 bases between them. There are 15 residues in the CDR3. As DNA, the CDR3 is TGTGCCACCGCACCGGAGACCTACTCCTACAATGAGCAGTTCTTC. This translates into CATAPETYSYNEQFF.

The CDR3 here is CASALPGDQPQHF. CDR3 DNA sequence: TGTGCCAGCGCCCTACCAGGGGATCAGCCCCAGCATTTT. The gene calls are TRBV7-8 and TRBJ1-5; tentatively, D is TRBD1 (6 bases). Per germline, CDR1 SGHVS and CDR2 FQNEAQ. CDR3 length: 13 amino acids. Between the trimmed V and J ends, which lost 8 bases and 5 bases, there was a span of 13 bases.

The chain has TRBV7-9 and TRBJ2-7; 7 nucleotides align to TRBD2. From germline, CDR1 is SEHNR and CDR2 FQNEAQ (reference sequence). Trimming cost V 5 bases and J 3 bases; bases outside gene matches: 10. This CDR3 is 15 amino acids long. The CDR3 sequence is CASSPRGGLDYEQYF. As DNA, the CDR3 is TGTGCCAGCAGCCCCCGCGGGGGTTTGGACTACGAGCAGTACTTC.

CDR3 loop: CASSLGSRGQVGTQYF. CDR3 nucleotide sequence: TGTGCCAGCAGCTTAGGGTCCAGGGGGCAAGTGGGGACCCAGTACTTC. The chain carries TRBV7-2 and TRBJ2-5; 8 bases agree with TRBD1. After removal of 1 base from V and 7 bases from J, the junction contained 11 bases not matched to a gene. The CDR3 runs to 16 residues. Per germline, CDR1 SGHTA and CDR2 FQGNSA.